These 17 T cell receptor beta chains were all obtained from the same sample, sequenced in a study of CD8+CD57+ T cells in acquired aplastic anemia. TCR beta VDJ and CDR3 profiling used genomic DNA as template. A single record per CDR3 protein comes from TCRdb applying MiXCR to the reads. The data hold around 200,000 distinct CDR3 sequences, with just under 50% observed a single time. All patients picked for sequencing had shown, by flow cytometry, an expansion of CD8+CD57+ cells. The sample was sorted CD4+, CD8+, or CD8+CD57+ T cells (not recorded which) from PBMCs. The receptors derive from a human donor with aplastic anemia.

This clonotype has a count of ten or more. This chain uses TRBV10-1 with TRBJ2-3, with D uncertain. This CDR3 comprises 13 residues. Germline loops: CDR1 WNHNN, CDR2 SYGVQD (reference sequence). Between the trimmed V and J ends, which lost 9 bases and 4 bases, there was a span of 14 bases. DNA for the CDR3: TGCGCCAGTCGAACAAGGGCCGCAGATACGCAGTATTTT. Translated: CASRTRAADTQYF.

This clonotype occurred many times. The V and J genes are TRBV24-1 and TRBJ2-7, with D perhaps assigned TRBD1 or TRBD2 (5 bases each). Trimming cost V 6 bases and J 7 bases, with 18 bases left between them. The CDR3 runs 14 residues. Germline CDR1 reads KGHDR; CDR2 reads SFDVKD. In DNA form, the CDR3 reads TGTGCCACCAGTCAATCGGGACCCGGTGGGGAGCAGTACTTC. This codes for CATSQSGPGGEQYF.

The J gene is TRBJ2-5, the V gene TRBV5-4; a possible D gene is TRBD2 (5 bases). The V gene lost 6 bases and the J gene lost 1 base, with 13 bases spanning the gap. CDR3 length: 14 residues. The germline CDR1 and CDR2 sequences are SGHNT and YYREEE (reference sequence). CDR3 amino acids: CASTGTATQETQYF. As DNA, the CDR3 is TGTGCCAGCACGGGAACGGCCACCCAAGAGACCCAGTACTTC. Filled out from reference TRBV5-4 and TRBJ2-5, the complete variable domain reads ETGVTQSPTHLIKTRGQQVTLRCSSQSGHNTVSWYQQALGQGPQFIFQYYREEENGRGNFPPRFSGLQFPNYSSELNVNALELDDSALYLCASTGTATQETQYFGPGTRLLVL.

The V and J genes are TRBV20-1 and TRBJ2-5; 10 nucleotides align to TRBD1. CDR1 DFQATT and CDR2 SNEGSKA come from the germline V gene (reference sequence). Losses at the gene ends were 6 bases for V and 5 bases for J; bases not matched to a gene: 12. This CDR3 spans 15 amino acids. The CDR3 here is CSAQNRDRGWETQYF. The CDR3 region has the DNA TGCAGTGCCCAAAATCGGGACAGGGGTTGGGAGACCCAGTACTTC.

Ten or more counts support this clonotype. The chain recombines TRBV7-9 with TRBJ1-1; 9 bases map to TRBD1. The CDR3 runs 14 residues. Trimming removed 5 bases from V and 4 bases from J; junction bases left unmatched: 5. Germline V gives CDR1 SEHNR, CDR2 FQNEAQ (reference sequence). Here the CDR3 reads CASSRGTGFTEAFF. In DNA, the CDR3 is TGTGCCAGCAGCCGGGGGACAGGGTTCACTGAAGCTTTCTTT.

This clonotype has a count of ten or more. The chain employs TRBV2 and TRBJ1-1; 8 bases align to TRBD1. Trimming removed 8 bases from V and 5 bases from J; junction bases left unmatched: 7. There are 13 residues in the CDR3. Germline V CDR1 and CDR2: SNHLY, FYNNEI. The CDR3 nucleotides read TGTGCCAGCCTGGCCGACAGGGGTACTGAAGCTTTCTTT. This codes for CASLADRGTEAFF.

The V call is TRBV11-3, the J call TRBJ1-2; 8 nucleotides line up with TRBD1. The CDR3 runs 14 residues. Per the germline V gene, CDR1 is SGHNT and CDR2 is YENEEA. V was clipped by 3 bases and J by 3 bases; unmatched bases: 3. This CDR3 reads CASSLQGADYGYTF. The CDR3 nucleotides read TGTGCCAGCAGCTTGCAGGGGGCGGACTATGGCTACACCTTC.

The chain has TRBV7-3 and TRBJ1-1; unclear D gene. CDR1 and CDR2 (germline): SGHTA, FQGTGA. The length of the CDR3 is 15 residues. Trimming removed 1 base from V and 1 base from J, with 10 bases in between. The CDR3 DNA follows: TGTGCCAGCAGCTTAATTGGTGGGGAGAACACTGAAGCTTTCTTT. Translation: CASSLIGGENTEAFF.

The chain is built from TRBV24-1 and TRBJ2-3, with D possibly matching TRBD2 (6 bases). Germline assignment: CDR1 KGHDR and CDR2 SFDVKD. The CDR3 is 15 amino acids. Trimming left V 2 bases short and J 5 bases short, with 13 bases between. The CDR3 reads CATSDWAGRGDTQYF. Here the CDR3 DNA reads TGTGCCACCAGTGATTGGGCAGGGCGGGGAGATACGCAGTATTTT.

The rearrangement links TRBV20-1 to TRBJ2-1; D gene ambiguous. The CDR3 is 13 amino acids. The V gene lost 6 bases and the J gene lost 2 bases, with 11 bases spanning the gap. Germline CDR1 reads DFQATT; CDR2 reads SNEGSKA (reference sequence). The chain's CDR3 is CSAVDPPYNEQFF. The CDR3 bases are TGCAGTGCCGTGGACCCACCCTACAATGAGCAGTTCTTC.

There are many counts of this clonotype. V usage is TRBV2 and J usage is TRBJ1-2; D remains ambiguous. Germline V CDR1 and CDR2: SNHLY, FYNNEI. The ends were cut back, 9 bases at V and 0 bases at J, with 17 bases in the middle. CDR3 length: 15 residues. The CDR3 nucleotides read TGTGCCAGTAGGTCTCAGACGGTGACTAACTATGGCTACACCTTC. The encoded protein is CASRSQTVTNYGYTF.

This clonotype was counted a single time. The V call is TRBV7-9, the J call TRBJ2-7; D gene uncertain. V lost 2 bases and J 6 bases, leaving 8 bases between the germline ends. Germline CDR1 is SEHNR and CDR2 is FQNEAQ (reference sequence). The CDR3 consists of 12 residues. CDR3 sequence: CASSLSGFEQYF. CDR3 DNA: TGTGCCAGCAGCTTATCCGGGTTCGAGCAGTACTTC.

The gene calls are TRBV7-8 and TRBJ1-1; possibly TRBD1 for D (6 bases). This CDR3 has 14 residues. From germline, CDR1 is SGHVS and CDR2 FQNEAQ. The V end was cut by 3 bases, the J end by 1 base, with 9 bases between. The CDR3 protein is CASSLGARNTEAFF. The DNA of the CDR3 is TGTGCCAGCAGCTTGGGGGCGCGGAACACTGAAGCTTTCTTT.

The chain recombines TRBV10-3 with TRBJ2-7, with TRBD1 as a possible D gene (5 bases). Trimming shortened V by 0 bases and J by 0 bases, and 6 bases separated the two germline ends. CDR1 ENHRY and CDR2 SYGVKD come from the germline V gene. The CDR3 covers 14 residues. Written as DNA, the CDR3 is TGTGCCATCAGTGAGTCAGGGGCCTCCTACGAGCAGTACTTC. Amino acid sequence: CAISESGASYEQYF.

This chain joins TRBV25-1 and TRBJ2-7, with unresolved D. Germline CDR1 is MGHDK and CDR2 is SYGVNS. This CDR3 has 13 amino acids. Trimming took off 3 bases at V and 0 bases at J, with 6 bases between the two ends. The CDR3 coding sequence is TGTGCCAGCAGTGAGGAGTACTCCTACGAGCAGTACTTC. The encoded protein is CASSEEYSYEQYF.

In this sample, this clonotype turned up many times. This chain connects TRBV11-2 to TRBJ1-2; 9 bases match TRBD1. The CDR3 is made up of 15 amino acids. After removal of 2 bases from V and 7 bases from J, the junction contained 8 bases not matched to a gene. From germline, CDR1 is SGHAT and CDR2 FQNNGV. The CDR3, as DNA: TGTGCCAGCAGCTTACACAGGGGGCAGGGATTTGGCTACACCTTC. Its translation is CASSLHRGQGFGYTF.

A single count supports this clonotype. A much larger clone is a single base away; this may be a read error. The chain joins TRBV12-3 or TRBV12-4 to TRBJ2-3; D not resolved. V lost 3 bases and J lost 2, with 12 bases in between. CDR3 length: 15 amino acids. CDR3 sequence: CASSFSTPYTDTQYF. Written as DNA, the CDR3 is TGTGCCAGCAGTTTTAGTACCCCCTACACAGATACGCAGTATTTT.